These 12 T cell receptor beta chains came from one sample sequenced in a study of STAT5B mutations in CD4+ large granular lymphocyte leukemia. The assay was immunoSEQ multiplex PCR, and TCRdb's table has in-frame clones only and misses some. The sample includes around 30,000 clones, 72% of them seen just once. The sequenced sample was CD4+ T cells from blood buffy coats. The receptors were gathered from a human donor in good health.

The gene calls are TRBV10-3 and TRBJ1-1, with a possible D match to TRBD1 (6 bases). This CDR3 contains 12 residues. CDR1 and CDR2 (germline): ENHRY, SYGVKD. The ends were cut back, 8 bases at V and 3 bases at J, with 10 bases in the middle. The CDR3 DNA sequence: TGTGCCATCCGGGGGGCGGACACTGAAGCTTTCTTT. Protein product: CAIRGADTEAFF.

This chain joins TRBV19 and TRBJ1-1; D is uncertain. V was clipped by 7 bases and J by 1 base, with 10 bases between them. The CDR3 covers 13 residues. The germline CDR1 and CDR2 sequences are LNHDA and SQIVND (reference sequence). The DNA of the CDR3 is TGTGCCAGTAAGCTCGAAGGGAACACTGAAGCTTTCTTT. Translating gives CASKLEGNTEAFF.

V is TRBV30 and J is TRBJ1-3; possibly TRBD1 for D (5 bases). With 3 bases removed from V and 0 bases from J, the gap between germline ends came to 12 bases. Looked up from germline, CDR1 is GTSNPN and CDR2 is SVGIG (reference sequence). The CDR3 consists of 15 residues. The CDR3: CAWSGGTDSGNTIYF. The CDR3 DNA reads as TGTGCCTGGAGCGGGGGGACCGACTCTGGAAACACCATATATTTT.

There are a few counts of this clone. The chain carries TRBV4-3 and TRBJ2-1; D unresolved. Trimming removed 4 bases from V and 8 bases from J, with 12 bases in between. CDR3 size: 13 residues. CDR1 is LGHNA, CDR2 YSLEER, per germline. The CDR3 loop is CASSREAFDEQFF. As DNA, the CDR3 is TGCGCCAGCAGCCGAGAGGCTTTTGATGAGCAGTTCTTC.

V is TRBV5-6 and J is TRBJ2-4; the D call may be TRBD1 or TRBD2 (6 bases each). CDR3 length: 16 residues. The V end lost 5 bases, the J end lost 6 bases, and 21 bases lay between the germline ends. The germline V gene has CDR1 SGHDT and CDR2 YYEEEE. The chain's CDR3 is CASSGTPLARGNIQYF. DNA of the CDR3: TGTGCCAGCAGTGGGACACCCTTGGCGCGGGGAAACATTCAGTACTTC.

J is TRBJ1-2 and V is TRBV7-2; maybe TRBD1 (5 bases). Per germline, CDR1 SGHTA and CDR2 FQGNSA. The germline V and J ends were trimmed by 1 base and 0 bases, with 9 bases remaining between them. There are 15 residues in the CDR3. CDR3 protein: CASSLGGTTNYGYTF. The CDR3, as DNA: TGTGCCAGCAGCTTAGGGGGGACTACTAACTATGGCTACACCTTC.

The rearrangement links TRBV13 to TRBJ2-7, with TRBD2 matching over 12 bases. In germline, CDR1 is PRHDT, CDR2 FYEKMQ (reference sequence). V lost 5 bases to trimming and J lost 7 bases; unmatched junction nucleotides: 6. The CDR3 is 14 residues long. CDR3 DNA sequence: TGTGCCAGCAGCGCTAGCGGGGGGGAAGGAGAGCAGTACTTC. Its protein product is CASSASGGEGEQYF.

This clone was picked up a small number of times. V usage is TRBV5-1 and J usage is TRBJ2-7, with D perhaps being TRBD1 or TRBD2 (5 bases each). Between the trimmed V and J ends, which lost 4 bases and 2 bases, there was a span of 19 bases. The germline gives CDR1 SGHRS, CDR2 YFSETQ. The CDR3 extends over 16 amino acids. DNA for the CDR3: TGCGCCAGCAGCGTCTCCTCGGGACGGCCGACCTACGAGCAGTACTTC. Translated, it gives CASSVSSGRPTYEQYF.

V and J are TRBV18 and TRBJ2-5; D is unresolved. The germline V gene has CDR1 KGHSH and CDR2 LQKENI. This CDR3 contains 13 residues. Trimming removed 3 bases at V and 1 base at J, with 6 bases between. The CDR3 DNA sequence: TGTGCCAGCTCACCGGCCATCCAAGAGACCCAGTACTTC. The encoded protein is CASSPAIQETQYF.

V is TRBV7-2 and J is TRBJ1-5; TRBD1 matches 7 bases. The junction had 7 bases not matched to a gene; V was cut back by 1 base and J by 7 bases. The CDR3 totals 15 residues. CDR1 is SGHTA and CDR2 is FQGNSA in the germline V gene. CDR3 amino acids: CASSLEGGRDQPQHF. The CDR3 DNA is TGTGCCAGCAGCTTAGAAGGGGGCAGGGACCAGCCCCAGCATTTT.

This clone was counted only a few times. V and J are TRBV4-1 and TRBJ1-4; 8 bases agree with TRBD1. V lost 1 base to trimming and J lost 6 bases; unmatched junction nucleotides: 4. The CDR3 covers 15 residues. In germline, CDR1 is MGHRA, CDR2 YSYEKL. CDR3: CASSQAGGDHEKLFF. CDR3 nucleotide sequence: TGCGCCAGCAGCCAAGCAGGGGGCGACCATGAAAAACTGTTTTTT.

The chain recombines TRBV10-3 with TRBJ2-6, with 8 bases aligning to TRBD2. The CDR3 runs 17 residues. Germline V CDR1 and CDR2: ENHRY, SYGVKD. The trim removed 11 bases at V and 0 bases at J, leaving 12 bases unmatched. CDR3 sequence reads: CASSRSGGDSGANVLTF. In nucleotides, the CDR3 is TGTGCCTCCTCCCGGAGCGGGGGAGACTCTGGGGCCAACGTCCTGACTTTC.